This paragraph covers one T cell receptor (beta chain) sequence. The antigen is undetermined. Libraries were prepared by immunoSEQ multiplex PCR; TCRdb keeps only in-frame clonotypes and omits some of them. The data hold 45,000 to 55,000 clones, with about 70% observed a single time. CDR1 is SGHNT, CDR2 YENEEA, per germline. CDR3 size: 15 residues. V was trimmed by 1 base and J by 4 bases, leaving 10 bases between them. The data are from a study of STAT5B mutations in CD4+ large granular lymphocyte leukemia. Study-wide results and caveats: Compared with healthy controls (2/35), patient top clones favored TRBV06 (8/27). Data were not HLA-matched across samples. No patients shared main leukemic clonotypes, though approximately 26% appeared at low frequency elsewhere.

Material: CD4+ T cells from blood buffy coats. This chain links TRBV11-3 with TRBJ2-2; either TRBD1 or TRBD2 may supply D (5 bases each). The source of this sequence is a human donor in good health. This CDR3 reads CASSLGDGTTGELFF. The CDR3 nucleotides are TGTGCCAGCAGCTTAGGGGACGGTACCACCGGGGAGCTGTTTTTT. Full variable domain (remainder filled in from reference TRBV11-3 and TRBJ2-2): EAGVVQSPRYKIIEKKQPVAFWCNPISGHNTLYWYLQNLGQGPELLIRYENEEAVDDSQLPKDRFSAERLKGVDSTLKIQPAELGDSAVYLCASSLGDGTTGELFFGEGSRLTVL.